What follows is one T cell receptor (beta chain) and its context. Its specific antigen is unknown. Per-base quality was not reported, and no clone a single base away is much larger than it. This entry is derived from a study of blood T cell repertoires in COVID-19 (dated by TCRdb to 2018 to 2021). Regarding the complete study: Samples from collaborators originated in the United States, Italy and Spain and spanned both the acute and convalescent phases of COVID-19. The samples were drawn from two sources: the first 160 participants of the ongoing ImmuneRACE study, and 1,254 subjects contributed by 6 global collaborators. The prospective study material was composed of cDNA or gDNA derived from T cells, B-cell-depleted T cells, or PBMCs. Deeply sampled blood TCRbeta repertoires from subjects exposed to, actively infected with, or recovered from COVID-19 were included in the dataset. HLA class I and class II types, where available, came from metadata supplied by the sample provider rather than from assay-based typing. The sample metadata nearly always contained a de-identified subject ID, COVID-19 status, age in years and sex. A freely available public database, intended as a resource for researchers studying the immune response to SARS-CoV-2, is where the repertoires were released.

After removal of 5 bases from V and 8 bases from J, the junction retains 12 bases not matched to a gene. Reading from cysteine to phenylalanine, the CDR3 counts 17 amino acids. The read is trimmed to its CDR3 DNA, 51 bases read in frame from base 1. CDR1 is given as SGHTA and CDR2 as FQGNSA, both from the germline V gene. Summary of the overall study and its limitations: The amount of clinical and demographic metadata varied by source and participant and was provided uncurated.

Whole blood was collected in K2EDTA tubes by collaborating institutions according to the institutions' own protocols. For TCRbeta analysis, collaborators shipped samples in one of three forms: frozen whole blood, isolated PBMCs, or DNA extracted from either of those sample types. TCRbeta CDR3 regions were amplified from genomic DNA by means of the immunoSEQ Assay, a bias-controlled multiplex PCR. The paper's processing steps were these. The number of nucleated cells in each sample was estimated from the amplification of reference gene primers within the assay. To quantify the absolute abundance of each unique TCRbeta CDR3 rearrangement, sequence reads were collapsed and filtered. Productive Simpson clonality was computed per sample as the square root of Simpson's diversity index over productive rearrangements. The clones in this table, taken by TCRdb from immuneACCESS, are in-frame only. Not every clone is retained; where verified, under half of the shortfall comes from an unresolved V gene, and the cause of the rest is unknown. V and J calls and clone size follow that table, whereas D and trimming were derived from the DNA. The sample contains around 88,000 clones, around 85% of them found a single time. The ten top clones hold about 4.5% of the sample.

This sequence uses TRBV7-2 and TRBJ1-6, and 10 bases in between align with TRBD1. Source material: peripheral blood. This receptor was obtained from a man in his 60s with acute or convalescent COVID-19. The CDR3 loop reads CASSTVGQGSPHSPLHF. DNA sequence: TGTGCCAGCAGCACGGTGGGACAGGGGTCTCCTCATTCACCCCTCCACTTT. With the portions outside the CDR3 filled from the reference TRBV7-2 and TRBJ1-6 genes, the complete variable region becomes GAGVSQSPSNKVTEKGKDVELRCDPISGHTALYWYRQSLGQGLEFLIYFQGNSAPDKSGLPSDRFSAERTGGSVSTLTIQRTQQEDSAVYLCASSTVGQGSPHSPLHFGNGTRLTVT.